The 18 T cell receptor beta chains below all came from one sample that was sequenced in a study of T cells in localized non-small cell lung cancer. Measured with immunoSEQ multiplex PCR; TCRdb has only the in-frame clones, and not every one. The sample shows approximately 24,000 clones, 91% of them seen only once. Sequenced here: peripheral blood, sampled before any cancer treatment. These receptors were collected from an older female donor with stage II squamous cell lung carcinoma.

This chain links TRBV6-1 with TRBJ1-1; D is undetermined. The V end was cut by 2 bases, the J end by 2 bases, with 6 bases between. CDR3 length: 13 amino acids. Germline lookup yields CDR1 MNHNS and CDR2 SASEGT. CDR3 coding DNA: TGTGCCAGCAGTGAAATCCGAAACACTGAAGCTTTCTTT. This translates into CASSEIRNTEAFF.

The chain has TRBV2 and TRBJ2-5; 9 nucleotides line up with TRBD2. The J segment lost 4 bases and the V segment lost 2 bases, leaving 8 bases of the junction unmatched. Germline CDR1 is SNHLY and CDR2 is FYNNEI. The CDR3 totals 16 residues. CDR3 in amino acids: CASSESGGGALETQYF. CDR3 DNA sequence: TGTGCCAGCAGTGAATCTGGCGGGGGGGCCTTAGAGACCCAGTACTTC.

The chain links TRBV28 to TRBJ2-6, with unresolved D. Germline values: CDR1 MDHEN, CDR2 SYDVKM. The CDR3 length is 15 residues. V was pared by 3 bases and J by 0 bases, with 6 bases between. CDR3 coding DNA: TGTGCCAGCAGTTTGACACTCTCTGGGGCCAACGTCCTGACTTTC. As protein: CASSLTLSGANVLTF.

The CDR3 DNA follows: TGTGCCAGCAGCCACGGACGTCACAATGAGCAGTTCTTC. As protein: CASSHGRHNEQFF. This sequence joins TRBV7-8 and TRBJ2-1; D uncertain. CDR1 and CDR2 from the germline V gene are SGHVS and FQNEAQ. This CDR3 contains 13 residues. The germline V and J ends were trimmed by 5 bases and 5 bases, with 10 bases remaining between them. Complete variable domain (other parts from reference TRBV7-8 and TRBJ2-1): GAGVSQSPRYKVAKRGQDVALRCDPISGHVSLFWYQQALGQGPEFLTYFQNEAQLDKSGLPSDRFFAERPEGSVSTLKIQRTQQEDSAVYLCASSHGRHNEQFFGPGTRLTVL.

The chain links TRBV20-1 to TRBJ1-1; D remains ambiguous. V lost 2 bases and J lost 7, with 8 bases in between. From germline, CDR1 is DFQATT and CDR2 SNEGSKA (reference sequence). This CDR3 contains 11 residues. Written as DNA, the CDR3 is TGCAGTGCTAGATTTCAGGTTGAAGCTTTCTTT. Translated, it gives CSARFQVEAFF.

In this sample, this clone turned up once. This chain uses TRBV7-8 with TRBJ1-3; tentatively, D is TRBD1 (5 bases). Deletions cut 6 bases from V and 0 bases from J, with 12 bases between. This CDR3 is built from 15 residues. Looked up from germline, CDR1 is SGHVS and CDR2 is FQNEAQ. Written as DNA, the CDR3 is TGTGCCAGCAGTGGGTGGGGACTCTCTGGAAACACCATATATTTT. This gives the protein CASSGWGLSGNTIYF.

A few counts support this clone. The CDR3 sequence: CASSSLPGQSQETQYF. The CDR3 bases are TGTGCCAGCAGCTCTCTCCCGGGACAGTCTCAAGAGACCCAGTACTTC. The J gene is TRBJ2-5, the V gene TRBV9; 7 bases agree with TRBD1. With 4 bases clipped from V and 2 bases from J, the junction kept 11 bases outside the gene matches. Germline V lookup: CDR1 SGDLS, CDR2 YYNGEE. This CDR3 has 16 amino acids.

V is TRBV9 and J is TRBJ2-2, with TRBD2 identical over 8 bases. The V gene end was trimmed by 0 bases and the J gene end by 6 bases; junction bases not matched to a gene: 4. CDR1 and CDR2 (germline): SGDLS, YYNGEE. The CDR3 sequence is 15 residues long. The CDR3 loop reads CASSVVGGAAGELFF. CDR3 coding DNA: TGTGCCAGCAGCGTAGTCGGGGGGGCCGCCGGGGAGCTGTTTTTT.

This rearrangement joins TRBV19 to TRBJ1-2; the D is unclear. The CDR3 is 13 amino acids. Germline assignment: CDR1 LNHDA and CDR2 SQIVND (reference sequence). Trimming removed 4 bases at V and 3 bases at J, with 9 bases between. The CDR3 here is CASSTETHYGYTF. DNA of the CDR3: TGTGCCAGTAGTACCGAAACCCACTATGGCTACACCTTC.

The V and J genes are TRBV2 and TRBJ2-5, with D tentatively TRBD2 (5 bases). The germline gives CDR1 SNHLY, CDR2 FYNNEI. Trimming took off 7 bases at V and 5 bases at J, with 14 bases between the two ends. This CDR3 contains 13 residues. This CDR3 is CASTGVAGETQYF. The CDR3 DNA reads as TGTGCCAGCACCGGGGTGGCCGGGGAGACCCAGTACTTC.

The chain joins TRBV4-3 to TRBJ2-1; 10 nucleotides match TRBD2. CDR1 LGHNA and CDR2 YSLEER come from the germline V gene. The junction had 8 bases not matched to a gene; V was cut back by 0 bases and J by 9 bases. This CDR3 spans 16 amino acids. CDR3 loop: CASSQESLAGVREQFF. The CDR3 DNA sequence: TGCGCCAGCAGCCAAGAATCGCTAGCGGGGGTCCGTGAGCAGTTCTTC.

The genes are TRBV2 and TRBJ2-4, with D perhaps being TRBD1 or TRBD2 (8 bases each). The CDR3 loop spans 21 amino acids. From germline, CDR1 is SNHLY and CDR2 FYNNEI. The V end lost 8 bases, the J end lost 4 bases, and 36 bases lay between the germline ends. This CDR3 reads CASGGSRGPVAGSRSKNIQYF. CDR3 nucleotides: TGTGCCAGCGGTGGGAGCAGGGGGCCGGTAGCGGGAAGTAGATCAAAAAACATTCAGTACTTC. Full variable domain (outside the CDR3, taken from reference TRBV2 and TRBJ2-4): EPEVTQTPSHQVTQMGQEVILRCVPISNHLYFYWYRQILGQKVEFLVSFYNNEISEKSEIFDDQFSVERPDGSNFTLKIRSTKLEDSAMYFCASGGSRGPVAGSRSKNIQYFGAGTRLSVL.

This clone was observed a few times. The J gene is TRBJ2-7, the V gene TRBV4-2; no reliable D call. This CDR3 comprises 14 residues. Germline values: CDR1 LGHNA, CDR2 YNFKEQ. V was trimmed by 7 bases and J by 1 base, leaving 14 bases between them. The CDR3: CASTLGSDSYEQYF. The CDR3 region has the DNA TGTGCCAGCACCCTTGGGTCGGATTCCTACGAGCAGTACTTC.

The rearrangement links TRBV28 to TRBJ2-7; tentative D call: TRBD2 (5 bases). This CDR3 has 13 amino acids. Germline assignment: CDR1 MDHEN and CDR2 SYDVKM. Trimming shortened V by 8 bases and J by 1 base, and 12 bases separated the two germline ends. In DNA, the CDR3 is TGTGCCAGCTCCCCCGCGGGTTCCTACGAGCAGTACTTC. Translation: CASSPAGSYEQYF.

The chain recombines TRBV18 with TRBJ1-1; D gene uncertain. The CDR3 is made up of 15 amino acids. Germline values: CDR1 KGHSH, CDR2 LQKENI. Trimming cost V 3 bases and J 0 bases, with 11 bases left between them. This CDR3 is CASSPMSIMNTEAFF. The CDR3 bases are TGTGCCAGCTCACCCATGTCGATTATGAACACTGAAGCTTTCTTT.

V usage is TRBV7-3 and J usage is TRBJ2-1; TRBD2 matches at 7 bases. The V and J ends lost 1 base and 0 bases, in that order; junction bases with no gene match: 3. Germline-derived CDR1 and CDR2 are SGHTA and FQGTGA. This CDR3 region has 16 residues. CDR3 amino acids: CASSLREGSSYNEQFF. DNA for the CDR3: TGTGCCAGCAGCTTAAGGGAGGGGAGCTCCTACAATGAGCAGTTCTTC.

This clone was counted once. The V and J genes are TRBV6-5 and TRBJ2-7, with TRBD2 as a possible D gene (6 bases). This CDR3 has 15 residues. From germline, CDR1 is MNHEY and CDR2 SVGAGI. The V end was cut by 5 bases, the J end by 3 bases, with 17 bases between. CDR3 in DNA: TGTGCCAGCAGTCAAACCGGGACTGGAATCTACGAGCAGTACTTC. Translated: CASSQTGTGIYEQYF.

V is TRBV9 and J is TRBJ1-6; TRBD1 is a possible D gene (5 bases). The CDR3 has 14 amino acids. V lost 5 bases, J lost 4 bases, and 10 bases lay in between. The V gene's germline CDR1 is SGDLS and CDR2 YYNGEE. The CDR3 coding sequence is TGTGCCAGCAGTCCTGGACAATATAATTCACCCCTCCACTTT. This codes for CASSPGQYNSPLHF.